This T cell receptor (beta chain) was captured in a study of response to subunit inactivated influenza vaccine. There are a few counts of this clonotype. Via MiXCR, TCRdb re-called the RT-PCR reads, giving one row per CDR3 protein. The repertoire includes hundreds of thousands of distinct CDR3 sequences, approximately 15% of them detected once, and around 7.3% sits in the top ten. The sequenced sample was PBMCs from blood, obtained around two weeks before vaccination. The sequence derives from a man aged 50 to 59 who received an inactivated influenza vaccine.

CDR3 residues: CAIVGEGRTEAFF. The CDR3 coding sequence is TGTGCCATCGTTGGAGAGGGGCGGACTGAAGCTTTCTTT. The rearrangement links TRBV10-3 to TRBJ1-1; a possible D gene is TRBD1 (5 bases). Trimming removed 8 bases from V and 5 bases from J, with 15 bases in between. CDR1 ENHRY and CDR2 SYGVKD come from the germline V gene. The CDR3 covers 13 residues.